This passage covers 30 T cell receptor beta chains from one sample sequenced in a study of radiation and T cells in renal cell carcinoma. Assay: immunoSEQ multiplex PCR; the TCRdb copy retains only in-frame clones and omits some. The table includes around 95,000 clones, more than 65% detected once. As to time point: blood 4 weeks post-SBRT, at nephrectomy. Treatment defined: 15 Gy SBRT to primary tumor, nephrectomy 4 weeks later. The source was blood, collected from a patient whose treatment included radiotherapy and nephrectomy. These receptor sequences come from a man in his sixties with renal cell carcinoma.

The chain combines TRBV28 with TRBJ2-7; no clear D gene. Trimming left V 6 bases short and J 5 bases short, with 17 bases between. Germline lookup yields CDR1 MDHEN and CDR2 SYDVKM. This CDR3 is built from 14 residues. CDR3 in DNA: TGTGCCAGCAGCCAAGACCCCCTACCCAACGAGCAGTACTTC. Encoded protein: CASSQDPLPNEQYF.

This clone was observed a handful of times. V usage is TRBV30 and J usage is TRBJ2-6; no reliable D call. Trimming pared 6 bases from V and 2 bases from J, leaving 2 bases between. Germline lookup yields CDR1 GTSNPN and CDR2 SVGIG (reference sequence). The CDR3 sequence is 11 residues long. Here the CDR3 DNA reads TGTGCCTGCGCTGGGGCCAACGTCCTGACTTTC. As protein: CACAGANVLTF.

The V gene is TRBV27, the J gene TRBJ1-1, with D maybe TRBD1 (5 bases). V was clipped by 6 bases and J by 10 bases, with 15 bases between them. The CDR3 sequence is 12 residues long. Per the germline V gene, CDR1 is MNHEY and CDR2 is SMNVEV (reference sequence). The CDR3 protein is CASSWDGGRAFF. The CDR3 DNA reads as TGTGCCAGCAGCTGGGACGGAGGCCGAGCTTTCTTT.

The chain uses TRBV6-5 and TRBJ1-6; D is uncertain. The CDR3 length is 14 residues. Per the germline V gene, CDR1 is MNHEY and CDR2 is SVGAGI. Trimming removed 2 bases at V and 6 bases at J, with 8 bases between. The chain's CDR3 is CASSYGPANSPLHF. As DNA, the CDR3 is TGTGCCAGCAGTTACGGGCCGGCTAATTCACCCCTCCACTTT.

CDR3 sequence: CASSQDLVLGNSYEQYF. Here the CDR3 DNA reads TGTGCCAGCAGCCAAGATTTAGTACTCGGCAACTCCTACGAGCAGTACTTC. The chain combines TRBV4-2 with TRBJ2-7; D unclear. The CDR3 is 17 residues long. Trimming shortened V by 0 bases and J by 0 bases, and 15 bases separated the two germline ends. CDR1 is LGHNA and CDR2 is YNFKEQ in the germline V gene.

This rearrangement joins TRBV5-1 to TRBJ1-2; 8 positions match TRBD1. V shed 5 bases, J shed 6 bases, and the junction held 15 bases outside the gene matches. This CDR3 is 16 amino acids long. Per germline, CDR1 SGHRS and CDR2 YFSETQ. The CDR3 is CASSQTPGGSKDGYTF. CDR3 coding DNA: TGCGCCAGCAGTCAAACGCCAGGGGGCTCAAAAGATGGCTACACCTTC.

This chain joins TRBV29-1 and TRBJ2-1, with 13 nucleotides matching TRBD2. CDR3 length: 15 residues. The germline V gene has CDR1 SQVTM and CDR2 ANQGSEA. The V and J ends lost 5 bases and 8 bases, in that order; junction bases with no gene match: 9. The CDR3 coding sequence is TGCAGCGTTCGGACTAGCGGGAGAATCCGCCATGAGCAGTTCTTC. Its translation is CSVRTSGRIRHEQFF.

This chain links TRBV19 with TRBJ1-5; D unclear. Deletions cut 0 bases from V and 2 bases from J, with 5 bases between. This CDR3 has 14 residues. In germline, CDR1 is LNHDA, CDR2 SQIVND (reference sequence). The CDR3 DNA reads TGTGCCAGTAGTATAGACAGTCGCAATCAGCCCCAGCATTTT. As protein: CASSIDSRNQPQHF.

V is TRBV5-5 and J is TRBJ2-7; D gene ambiguous. Deletions cut 0 bases from V and 2 bases from J, with 12 bases between. The CDR3 extends over 15 amino acids. The germline V gene encodes CDR1 SGHKS and CDR2 YYEKEE (reference sequence). CDR3 in DNA: TGTGCCAGCAGCTTGGACCCCACGAACACCTACGAGCAGTACTTC. It encodes CASSLDPTNTYEQYF.

This sequence joins TRBV7-6 and TRBJ2-1; D uncertain. This CDR3 is 15 amino acids long. V was shortened by 5 bases and J by 3 bases, with 14 bases between the two germline ends. The germline V gene has CDR1 SGHVS and CDR2 FNYEAQ. This CDR3 is CASSPDAGVYNEQFF. CDR3 DNA sequence: TGTGCCAGCAGCCCTGACGCCGGAGTCTACAATGAGCAGTTCTTC.

The chain has TRBV10-2 and TRBJ2-4; TRBD2 agrees at 13 bases. This CDR3 has 19 amino acids. J was trimmed by 1 base and V by 6 bases; bases with no gene match: 12. Germline-derived CDR1 and CDR2 are WSHSY and SAAADI. The CDR3 protein is CASSDARTSGSTAKNIQYF. The CDR3 DNA reads TGCGCCAGCAGCGATGCCCGGACTAGCGGGAGTACCGCCAAAAACATTCAGTACTTC.

The rearrangement links TRBV14 to TRBJ1-1; the D is unclear. Germline CDR1 reads SGHDN; CDR2 reads FVKESK. Trimming took 0 bases from V and 3 from J, leaving 5 bases between them. The CDR3 has 13 amino acids. The DNA for the CDR3 is TGTGCCAGCAGCCAAGAGGGAGACACTGAAGCTTTCTTT. Protein sequence: CASSQEGDTEAFF.

V gene TRBV9 combines with J gene TRBJ1-1, with D perhaps TRBD1 (6 bases). The CDR3 covers 13 residues. Germline V gives CDR1 SGDLS, CDR2 YYNGEE. Trimming removed 2 bases from V and 7 bases from J, with 12 bases in between. The DNA of the CDR3 is TGTGCCAGCAGCGTCACAGGGACGAATGAAGCTTTCTTT. Its protein is CASSVTGTNEAFF.

The CDR3 DNA follows: TGTGCCAGCAGGCCTCGGGTTTACTCCGGGGAGCTGTTTTTT. This translates into CASRPRVYSGELFF. The chain links TRBV7-2 to TRBJ2-2; D ambiguous. Germline V gene data show CDR1 as SGHTA and CDR2 as FQGNSA. Trimming removed 6 bases at V and 6 bases at J, with 14 bases between. This CDR3 region has 14 residues.

This clone was recorded once. The chain recombines TRBV28 with TRBJ2-5, with TRBD1 matching over 8 bases. This CDR3 region has 14 residues. Germline loops: CDR1 MDHEN, CDR2 SYDVKM. Trimming took 4 bases from V and 1 from J; bases not matched to a gene: 2. CDR3 loop: CASSSGGRQETQYF. CDR3 in DNA: TGTGCCAGCAGTTCAGGGGGCCGCCAAGAGACCCAGTACTTC.

This clone was observed a few times. The chain has TRBV7-2 and TRBJ2-7; 8 nucleotides agree with TRBD1. The V gene end was trimmed by 1 base and the J gene end by 5 bases; junction bases not matched to a gene: 7. From germline, CDR1 is SGHTA and CDR2 FQGNSA. This CDR3 contains 15 residues. The CDR3 DNA reads TGTGCCAGCAGCTTAGACGGGACAGGTATCGACGAGCAGTACTTC. Translated, it gives CASSLDGTGIDEQYF.

The chain employs TRBV5-1 and TRBJ2-3; 11 bases are shared with TRBD2. There are 16 residues in the CDR3. V lost 0 bases to trimming and J lost 4 bases; unmatched junction nucleotides: 4. Germline V CDR1 and CDR2: SGHRS, YFSETQ. The CDR3 bases are TGCGCCAGCAGCTTGGAAGGACTAGCGGGCGCAGATACGCAGTATTTT. Its protein is CASSLEGLAGADTQYF.

The chain joins TRBV7-6 to TRBJ2-2; a weak D match, TRBD2 (7 bases). There are 16 residues in the CDR3. V was cut by 5 bases and J by 7 bases, with 20 bases left in between. Germline loops: CDR1 SGHVS, CDR2 FNYEAQ. For the CDR3, the DNA is TGTGCCAGCAGCCCCAACAGGGAGGGACGGGGCGGGGAGCTGTTTTTT. Its translation is CASSPNREGRGGELFF.

This sequence joins TRBV25-1 and TRBJ2-1; no clear D. Germline lookup yields CDR1 MGHDK and CDR2 SYGVNS. This CDR3 has 15 amino acids. Trimming shortened V by 8 bases and J by 3 bases, and 17 bases separated the two germline ends. CDR3 loop: CASAPLTLLYNEQFF. The CDR3 DNA reads as TGTGCCAGCGCACCCCTTACGCTACTCTACAATGAGCAGTTCTTC.

This clone was seen more than once but under ten times. The genes are TRBV5-1 and TRBJ2-3; 9 bases line up with TRBD2. The length of the CDR3 is 16 residues. Germline V lookup: CDR1 SGHRS, CDR2 YFSETQ. Trimming removed 2 bases from V and 0 bases from J; junction bases left unmatched: 4. The CDR3 sequence: CASSLAGGWSTDTQYF. The CDR3 coding sequence is TGCGCCAGCAGCTTAGCGGGGGGCTGGAGCACAGATACGCAGTATTTT.

V usage is TRBV10-1 and J usage is TRBJ2-7; maybe TRBD2 (6 bases). Per the germline V gene, CDR1 is WNHNN and CDR2 is SYGVQD (reference sequence). The CDR3 runs to 16 residues. V lost 1 base and J 7 bases, leaving 20 bases between the germline ends. CDR3 protein: CASSEYAGSSAGEQYF. CDR3 sequence (DNA): TGCGCCAGCAGTGAGTATGCAGGGAGCTCCGCGGGAGAGCAGTACTTC.

This clone was recorded a few times. This chain links TRBV7-9 with TRBJ2-7, with D perhaps matching TRBD1 (5 bases). Germline CDR1 SEHNR, CDR2 FQNEAQ (reference sequence). Trimming cost V 2 bases and J 0 bases, with 17 bases left between them. CDR3 length equals 17 residues. This CDR3 reads CASSLWLDSYNSYEQYF. The CDR3 nucleotides are TGTGCCAGCAGCTTATGGCTCGACAGTTACAACTCCTACGAGCAGTACTTC. The variable domain in full, completed from reference TRBV7-9 and TRBJ2-7, reads DTGVSQNPRHKITKRGQNVTFRCDPISEHNRLYWYRQTLGQGPEFLTYFQNEAQLEKSRLLSDRFSAERPKGSFSTLEIQRTEQGDSAMYLCASSLWLDSYNSYEQYFGPGTRLTVT.

The J gene is TRBJ2-3, the V gene TRBV5-4, with D maybe TRBD2 (5 bases). This CDR3 spans 14 amino acids. Germline V gene data show CDR1 as SGHNT and CDR2 as YYREEE (reference sequence). V was clipped by 4 bases and J by 2 bases, with 11 bases between them. CDR3 residues: CASSPDSPTDTQYF. CDR3 nucleotides: TGTGCCAGCAGCCCGGACTCGCCCACAGATACGCAGTATTTT.

The CDR3: CASSQGSMMSNQPQHF. CDR3 DNA: TGTGCCAGTAGTCAGGGGTCAATGATGAGCAATCAGCCCCAGCATTTT. The J gene is TRBJ1-5, the V gene TRBV19, with D maybe TRBD1 (6 bases). The V gene's germline CDR1 is LNHDA and CDR2 SQIVND (reference sequence). This CDR3 region has 16 residues. V was shortened by 5 bases and J by 1 base, with 15 bases between the two germline ends.

The chain carries TRBV27 and TRBJ2-7, with TRBD1 matching 8 bases. The V gene's germline CDR1 is MNHEY and CDR2 SMNVEV (reference sequence). Trimming removed 0 bases from V and 4 bases from J; junction bases left unmatched: 20. The CDR3 loop spans 20 amino acids. The CDR3 sequence: CASSLSSPLPRTGFFYEQYF. DNA for the CDR3: TGTGCCAGCAGTTTATCGTCTCCCCTCCCCCGGACAGGGTTTTTTTACGAGCAGTACTTC.

The V and J genes are TRBV18 and TRBJ2-7, with D maybe TRBD1 (5 bases). Deletions cut 3 bases from V and 7 bases from J, with 16 bases between. CDR1 is KGHSH and CDR2 is LQKENI in the germline V gene. The CDR3 is made up of 14 amino acids. DNA of the CDR3: TGTGCCAGCTCACCCTCAGGGCGATTCTATGAGCAGTACTTC. It translates to CASSPSGRFYEQYF.

V usage is TRBV2 and J usage is TRBJ1-5, with D perhaps matching TRBD1 (5 bases). Trimming removed 4 bases from V and 0 bases from J, with 13 bases in between. Germline CDR1 reads SNHLY; CDR2 reads FYNNEI. There are 16 residues in the CDR3. The CDR3 spells CASSGGGYTSNQPQHF. The CDR3 DNA follows: TGTGCCAGCAGTGGGGGCGGGTACACTAGCAATCAGCCCCAGCATTTT.

The chain uses TRBV2 and TRBJ2-3; D not resolved. Germline-derived CDR1 and CDR2 are SNHLY and FYNNEI. CDR3 length: 15 residues. Deletions cut 5 bases from V and 0 bases from J, with 12 bases between. The CDR3 region has the DNA TGTGCCAGCAGTTACAGTCGTACTAGCACAGATACGCAGTATTTT. This gives the protein CASSYSRTSTDTQYF.

V usage is TRBV11-2 and J usage is TRBJ1-1; D ambiguous. The CDR3 loop spans 13 amino acids. Trimming cost V 4 bases and J 0 bases, with 6 bases left between them. Germline V lookup: CDR1 SGHAT, CDR2 FQNNGV. The CDR3 reads CASSWTVNTEAFF. CDR3 nucleotides: TGTGCCAGCAGCTGGACGGTGAACACTGAAGCTTTCTTT.

V and J are TRBV7-3 and TRBJ2-1; weak D call: TRBD2 (6 bases). The ends were cut back, 2 bases at V and 3 bases at J, with 8 bases in the middle. The CDR3 runs 14 residues. Germline CDR1 SGHTA, CDR2 FQGTGA. In DNA form, the CDR3 reads TGTGCCAGCAGCTTACTGGGGGGCTACAATGAGCAGTTCTTC. This gives the protein CASSLLGGYNEQFF.